This T cell receptor (beta chain) was captured by sequencing in a study of a mutant IDH1 vaccine in newly diagnosed glioma. Study-level background: Vaccination followed radiotherapy alone by 4-6 weeks, or accompanied temozolomide cycles. In the visit schedule, V12 fell in week 35, while V13 fell in week 47.

Study-level findings and limits: Apparently, pseudoprogression bore no relation to changes among the top peripheral T cell clonotypes.

CDR1 and CDR2 (germline): SEHNR, FQNEAQ (reference sequence). CDR3 size: 14 residues. The germline V and J ends were trimmed by 6 bases and 0 bases, with 10 bases remaining between them. The time point was: week 47, end of study. A 20-mer mutant IDH1 peptide at 300 ug was injected subcutaneously with topical imiquimod. Astrocytomas found in donors were new, WHO grade 3 or 4, IDH1-mutant and ATRX-lost. Sequencing used immunoSEQ multiplex PCR; TCRdb keeps in-frame clones, though not all of them. The table lists approximately 25,000 clones, 82% of them singletons. With regard to this clone: The antigen is unknown.

The V gene is TRBV7-9, the J gene TRBJ2-3; no clear D. This receptor was identified in a man between 40 and 49 years old with glioma. Some clones in this sample may be carry-over from other donors' samples. Sequenced here: PBMCs, sampled from a glioma patient whose treatment included an IDH1 peptide vaccine. CDR3 in DNA: TGTGCCAGCAGTTGGGGTACTAGCACAGATACGCAGTATTTT. This sequence encodes CASSWGTSTDTQYF.